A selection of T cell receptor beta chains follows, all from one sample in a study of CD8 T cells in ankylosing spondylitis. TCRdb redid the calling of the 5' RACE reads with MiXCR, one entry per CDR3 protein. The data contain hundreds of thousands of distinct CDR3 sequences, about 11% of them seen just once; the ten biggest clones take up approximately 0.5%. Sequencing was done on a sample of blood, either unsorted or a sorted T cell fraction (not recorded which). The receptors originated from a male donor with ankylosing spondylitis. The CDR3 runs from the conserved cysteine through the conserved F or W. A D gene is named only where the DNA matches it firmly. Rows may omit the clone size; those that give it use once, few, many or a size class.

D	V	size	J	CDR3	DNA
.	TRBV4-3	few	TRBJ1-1	CASSQGGTRWTEAFF	TGCGCCAGCAGCCAAGGTGGGACCCGTTGGACTGAAGCTTTCTTT
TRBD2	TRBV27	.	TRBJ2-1	CASKWTSGVSEQFF	TGTGCCAGCAAATGGACTAGCGGGGTGAGCGAGCAGTTCTTC
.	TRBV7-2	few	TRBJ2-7	CASSSQVSYEQYF	TGTGCCAGCAGTAGTCAGGTCTCCTACGAGCAGTACTTC
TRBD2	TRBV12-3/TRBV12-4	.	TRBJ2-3	CASSLRRTSGTTDTQYF	TGTGCCAGCAGTTTACGGCGGACTAGCGGGACCACAGATACGCAGTATTTT
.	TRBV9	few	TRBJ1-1	CASSSPPESGEAFF	TGTGCCAGCAGCTCTCCCCCGGAGTCGGGAGAAGCTTTCTTT
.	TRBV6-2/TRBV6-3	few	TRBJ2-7	CASRAGGYHEQYF	TGTGCCAGCAGGGCAGGAGGGTACCACGAGCAGTACTTC
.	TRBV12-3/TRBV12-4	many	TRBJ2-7	CASLADPYEQYF	TGTGCCAGCCTTGCGGACCCCTACGAGCAGTACTTC
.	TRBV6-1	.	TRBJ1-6	CASSEAVGAYNSPLHF	TGTGCCAGCAGTGAAGCGGTGGGGGCGTATAATTCACCCCTCCACTTT
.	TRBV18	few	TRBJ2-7	CASSPAAGDNEQYF	TGTGCCAGCTCACCAGCTGCGGGTGACAACGAGCAGTACTTC
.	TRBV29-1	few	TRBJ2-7	CSVVLAIPRNEQYF	TGCAGCGTTGTTTTGGCCATCCCCCGGAACGAGCAGTACTTC
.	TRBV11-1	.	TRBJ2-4	CASSPEFPQQAKNIQYF	TGTGCCAGCAGCCCGGAATTTCCCCAACAAGCCAAAAACATTCAGTACTTC
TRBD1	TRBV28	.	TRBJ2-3	CASSSLGTGVRDTQYF	TGTGCCAGCAGTTCCCTTGGGACAGGGGTAAGAGATACGCAGTATTTT
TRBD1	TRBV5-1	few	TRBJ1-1	CASSPDNRGYDTEAFF	TGCGCCAGCAGCCCTGACAACAGGGGGTACGACACTGAAGCTTTCTTT
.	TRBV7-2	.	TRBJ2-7	CASSADSRRYEQYF	TGTGCCAGCAGCGCTGACAGTCGAAGGTACGAGCAGTACTTC
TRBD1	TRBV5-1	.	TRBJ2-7	CASSWDSPSYEQYF	TGCGCCAGCAGCTGGGACAGTCCATCCTACGAGCAGTACTTC
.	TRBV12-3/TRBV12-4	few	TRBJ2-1	CASIKWTIGGEQFF	TGTGCCAGCATCAAGTGGACTATCGGGGGTGAGCAGTTCTTC
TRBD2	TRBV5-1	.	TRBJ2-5	CASSLNGRAIRVETQYF	TGCGCCAGCAGCTTGAACGGGAGGGCCATCCGGGTAGAGACCCAGTACTTC
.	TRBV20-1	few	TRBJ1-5	CSARNPQGPQHF	TGCAGTGCTAGAAACCCACAGGGGCCCCAGCATTTT
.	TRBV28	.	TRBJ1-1	CATPGVGTEAFF	TGTGCCACCCCTGGGGTCGGAACTGAAGCTTTCTTT
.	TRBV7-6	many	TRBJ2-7	CASTVTGNSYEQYF	TGTGCCAGCACCGTTACAGGGAATTCCTACGAGCAGTACTTC
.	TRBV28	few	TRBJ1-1	CALVRGGPMNTEAFF	TGTGCGCTCGTGCGTGGGGGCCCCATGAACACTGAAGCTTTCTTT
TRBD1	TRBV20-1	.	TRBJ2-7	CSAYRGAGHDEQYF	TGCAGTGCGTACAGGGGAGCAGGGCACGACGAGCAGTACTTC
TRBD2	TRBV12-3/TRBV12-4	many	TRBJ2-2	CASRWTSGDTGELFF	TGTGCCAGCAGGTGGACTAGCGGGGACACCGGGGAGCTGTTTTTT
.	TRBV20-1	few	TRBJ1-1	CSAGGGSGDTEAFF	TGCAGTGCAGGGGGGGGGTCGGGGGACACTGAAGCTTTCTTT
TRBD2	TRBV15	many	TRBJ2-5	CATSERLAGGETQYF	TGTGCCACCAGCGAGAGACTAGCGGGAGGAGAGACCCAGTACTTC
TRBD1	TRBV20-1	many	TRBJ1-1	CSASKQGAGTEAFF	TGCAGTGCTAGTAAACAGGGGGCAGGCACTGAAGCTTTCTTT
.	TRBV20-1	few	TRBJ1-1	CSARPGTEAFF	TGCAGTGCCCGCCCCGGGACTGAAGCTTTCTTT
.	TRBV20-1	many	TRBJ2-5	CSARDLGRGGETQYF	TGCAGTGCTAGAGATCTGGGCAGGGGGGGGGAGACCCAGTACTTC
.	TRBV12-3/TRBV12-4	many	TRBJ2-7	CASTQNPPYEQYF	TGTGCCAGCACCCAAAACCCACCCTACGAGCAGTACTTC
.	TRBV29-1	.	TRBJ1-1	CSALRGLSNTEAFF	TGCAGCGCATTGCGGGGACTCTCGAACACTGAAGCTTTCTTT
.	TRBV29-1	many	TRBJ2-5	CSVGVRETQYF	TGCAGTGTGGGGGTTCGAGAGACCCAGTACTTC